This section outlines one T cell receptor beta chain sequence together with its context. The CDR3 has 13 residues. V lost 3 bases to trimming and J lost 4 bases, with 9 bases between them. Germline loops: CDR1 SNHLY, CDR2 FYNNEI. The repertoire was sequenced with immunoSEQ multiplex PCR; TCRdb's copy has only in-frame clones and lacks some. The sample lists about 400,000 clones, more than 85% occurring once. The source of the sample is a study of blood T cell repertoires in COVID-19. Background on the study: Sources were T cells, B-cell-depleted T cells, or PBMCs; the material itself was cDNA or gDNA.

The V gene is TRBV2, the J gene TRBJ1-1, with D unclear. Sequencing input: peripheral blood. The clonotype originates from a woman aged 25 to 39 with acute or convalescent COVID-19. The CDR3: CASSERRGTEAFF. The CDR3 DNA reads TGTGCCAGCAGTGAGAGACGGGGCACTGAAGCTTTCTTT.